The present TCR beta chain was sequenced within a study of OX40 agonist ivuxolimab in advanced cancers. Produced via immunoSEQ multiplex PCR; TCRdb's table is partial and in-frame only. The table records some 74,000 clones, around 90% of them present only once. The CDR3 is 17 residues long. V trimming: 1 base; J trimming: 2 bases; junction bases outside the gene matches: 5. Germline V gene data show CDR1 as SGHAT and CDR2 as FQNNGV. This chain links TRBV11-2 with TRBJ1-5; 10 bases agree with TRBD1. This TCR was recovered from an adult with an advanced solid tumor such as melanoma, head and neck, liver or kidney cancer. Specimen: CD4+ or CD8+ T cells sorted from blood, collected in a trial of the OX40 agonist ivuxolimab. CDR3 bases: TGTGCCAGCAGCTTAGCCGACGGGACAGGGGGCAATCAGCCCCAGCATTTT. It is translated as CASSLADGTGGNQPQHF.